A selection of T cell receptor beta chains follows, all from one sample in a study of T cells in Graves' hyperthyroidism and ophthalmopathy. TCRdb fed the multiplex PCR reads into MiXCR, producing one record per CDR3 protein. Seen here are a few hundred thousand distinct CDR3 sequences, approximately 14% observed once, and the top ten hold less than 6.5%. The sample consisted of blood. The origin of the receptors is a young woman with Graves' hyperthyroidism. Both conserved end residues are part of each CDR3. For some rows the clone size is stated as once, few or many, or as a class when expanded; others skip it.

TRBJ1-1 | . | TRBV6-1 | CASSSSRTGRTEAFF
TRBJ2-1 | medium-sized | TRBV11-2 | CASSLESLARQFF
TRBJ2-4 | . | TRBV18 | CASSLRDRVYLMNIQYF
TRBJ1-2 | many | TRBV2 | CASSEAWGYTF
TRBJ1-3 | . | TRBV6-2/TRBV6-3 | CASSYPPARALRGNTIYF
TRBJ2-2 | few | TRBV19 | CASRGDRYTGELFF
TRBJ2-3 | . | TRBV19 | CASSYGGDVSDTQYF
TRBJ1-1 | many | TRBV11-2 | CASSQQPPGGSTEAFF
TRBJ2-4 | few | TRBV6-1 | CASSRSAGGLTAKNIQYF
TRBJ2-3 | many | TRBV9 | CASSVVPTSGRRTDTQYF
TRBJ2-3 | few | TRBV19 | CASSIRASGGTDTQYF
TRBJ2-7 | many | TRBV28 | CASTLGLGQGVVGSSYEQYF
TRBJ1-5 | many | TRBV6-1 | CASSEDQGRPQHF
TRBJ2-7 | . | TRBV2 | CASSGGFRDEQYF
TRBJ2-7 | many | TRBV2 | CASSEATTGIEQYF
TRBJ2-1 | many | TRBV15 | CATSRAGGRGVNEQFF
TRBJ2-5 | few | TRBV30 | CAWSVPGISRGTQYF
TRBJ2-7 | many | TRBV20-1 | CSALRDYEQYF
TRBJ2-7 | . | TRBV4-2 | CASSQDPGPYYEQYF
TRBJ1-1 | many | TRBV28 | CASSLLQGVNTEAFF
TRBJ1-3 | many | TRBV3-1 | CASSQDWGNTIYF
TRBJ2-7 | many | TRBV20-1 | CSAIAGGSSYEQYF
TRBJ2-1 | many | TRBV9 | CASSASRGGLGLDEQFF
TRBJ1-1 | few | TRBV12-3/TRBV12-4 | CASSADSRDTEAFF
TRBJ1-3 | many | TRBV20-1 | CSARWGNTIYF
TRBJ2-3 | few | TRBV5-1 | CASTSFNPTDTQYF
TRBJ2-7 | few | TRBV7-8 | CASRNGTASSYEQYF
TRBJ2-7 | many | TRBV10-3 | CAISGTQGALIYEQYF
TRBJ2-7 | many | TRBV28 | CASAMEEGYEQYF
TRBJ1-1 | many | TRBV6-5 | CASSYSSRGVTGTEAFF
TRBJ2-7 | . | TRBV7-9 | CASTFGPSYEQYF
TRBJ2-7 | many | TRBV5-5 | CASSLSPLGTYEQYF
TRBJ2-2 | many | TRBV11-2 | CASSLTRIGELFF
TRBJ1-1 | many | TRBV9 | CASSVGAGGAPTEAFF
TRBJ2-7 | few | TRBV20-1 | CSAQPRGRGYEQYF
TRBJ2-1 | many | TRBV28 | CASSATGIDEQFF
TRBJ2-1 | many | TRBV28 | CASSEWTSGRNEQFF
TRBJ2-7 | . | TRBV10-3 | CAISAGTAPYEQYF
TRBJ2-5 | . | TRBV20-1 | CSAMGWASVQETQYF
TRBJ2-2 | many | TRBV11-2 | CASSIRGGRVAGELFF
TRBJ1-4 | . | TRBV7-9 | CASSWGTGTNEKLFF
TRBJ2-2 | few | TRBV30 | CAWATDRGNGELFF
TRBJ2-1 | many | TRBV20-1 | CSARSGTRGNEQFF
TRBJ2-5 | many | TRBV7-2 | CASSLGHQETQYF
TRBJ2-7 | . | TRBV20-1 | CSANKGHSSYEQYF
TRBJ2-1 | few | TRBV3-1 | CASSQTSLEQFF
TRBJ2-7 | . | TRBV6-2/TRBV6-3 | CASSFGPLGNEQHF
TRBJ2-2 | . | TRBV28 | CASRENTGELFF
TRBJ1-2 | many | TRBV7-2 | CASSREWGYGYTF
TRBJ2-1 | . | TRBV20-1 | CSAALISSGGYNEQFF
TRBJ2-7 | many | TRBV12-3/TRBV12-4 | CASSSRTSGSRGQYF
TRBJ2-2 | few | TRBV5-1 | CASSYGHNTGELFF
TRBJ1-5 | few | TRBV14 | CASSQDPRRGGNQPQHF
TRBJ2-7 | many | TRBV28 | CASAGGSHEQYF
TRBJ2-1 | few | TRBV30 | CAWSGTGTSGRAVLYNEQFF
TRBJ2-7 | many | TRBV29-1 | CSVQRSGGHEQYF
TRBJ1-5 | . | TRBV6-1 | CASRQPNQPQHF